The rows below give T cell receptor beta chains drawn from one sample of a study of blood T cell repertoires in COVID-19. Sequencing was performed with immunoSEQ multiplex PCR; in TCRdb, only in-frame clones are kept and a portion is missing. This sample has 170,000 or so clones; around nine tenths occur once, and the top ten carry less than 3%. Specimen: peripheral blood. These TCRs come from a man aged 35-49 years with active or convalescent COVID-19. The CDR3 runs from the conserved cysteine through the conserved F or W. D genes are given only for firm matches. Part of the rows lack a size; the others show once, few, many or a class for expanded clones.

cdr3_nt cdr3_aa j_call d_call v_call clone_size
TGTGCCAGCAGTGAAGGACCCTCGGGAGCGCCCTACGAGCAGTACTTC CASSEGPSGAPYEQYF TRBJ2-7 - TRBV6-1 once
TGTGCCAGCAGTTTGACTCCCCAGACCCAGTACTTC CASSLTPQTQYF TRBJ2-5 - TRBV12-3/TRBV12-4 -
TGTGCCAGCACCGAACTAGCGGGGGGCGTGAGCGAGCAGTTCTTC CASTELAGGVSEQFF TRBJ2-1 TRBD2 TRBV7-2 -
TGTGCCAGCAGCCCCGGGACTTCAAAGGGTGGCTACACCTTC CASSPGTSKGGYTF TRBJ1-2 - TRBV28 -
TGTGCCAGCAGCCAAACCTGGGGAGCGGGGAAGAATGAGCAGTTCTTC CASSQTWGAGKNEQFF TRBJ2-1 TRBD2 TRBV27 -
TGTGCCAGCCCGCCGGTCGACCAGTACTTC CASPPVDQYF TRBJ2-5 - TRBV18 -
TGTGCCAGCAGTTCCATTGCAGGGCTAGATAATGAAAAACTGTTTTTT CASSSIAGLDNEKLFF TRBJ1-4 - TRBV27 once
TGCGCCAGCAGCCAAGTGGCCAGCAATCAGCCCCAGCATTTT CASSQVASNQPQHF TRBJ1-5 - TRBV4-3 once
TGTGCCAGCAGAGCGGGGGGCCAGAACACCGGGGAGCTGTTTTTT CASRAGGQNTGELFF TRBJ2-2 TRBD2 TRBV4-2 few
TGTGCCAGCAGTGAAGCGGAGGGACAGGGTTACTACGAGCAGTACTTC CASSEAEGQGYYEQYF TRBJ2-7 TRBD1 TRBV6-1 -
TGCGCCAGCAGCCAGTATAACAGGGAGAACACTGAAGCTTTCTTT CASSQYNRENTEAFF TRBJ1-1 - TRBV4-3 few
TGTGCCACCAGTGATTTCCGAGGGACTGAAGCTTTCTTT CATSDFRGTEAFF TRBJ1-1 - TRBV24-1 -
TGTGCCAGCAGTGAATTAAAAAAATACAATGAGCAGTTCTTC CASSELKKYNEQFF TRBJ2-1 - TRBV6-1 -
TGTGCCAGCAGCTTACTAGCGGGGGGGAAGGAGACCCAGTACTTC CASSLLAGGKETQYF TRBJ2-5 TRBD2 TRBV13 -
TGTGCCAGCGGGCCAATAGCGGAGGGGCCCTACGAGCAGTACTTC CASGPIAEGPYEQYF TRBJ2-7 - TRBV5-6 -
TGTGCCAGCTCACCAAATCTTGAGACAGGGGGATCACCCCTCCACTTT CASSPNLETGGSPLHF TRBJ1-6 TRBD1 TRBV18 -
TGTGCCAGCAGGACCGGGACAGTACTCTACGAGCAGTACTTC CASRTGTVLYEQYF TRBJ2-7 TRBD1 TRBV6-5 -
TGTGCCAGCACTTTGCTCGTGCGGGAGACTGAAGCTTTCTTT CASTLLVRETEAFF TRBJ1-1 - TRBV7-2 -
TGTGCCAGCCTACTAGCGGGGGCGCTCAATGAGCAGTTCTTC CASLLAGALNEQFF TRBJ2-1 TRBD2 TRBV7-2 -
TGTGCCAGTACTCCGGGACTGTCCCCCAATCAGCCCCAGCATTTT CASTPGLSPNQPQHF TRBJ1-5 - TRBV19 -
TGTGCCAGCAGCACCGGTCCCAGGGTGTTCACTGAAGCTTTCTTT CASSTGPRVFTEAFF TRBJ1-1 - TRBV11-3 -
TGTGCCAGCAGCCCGAAAGGGGGCGGGCAGCCCCAGCATTTT CASSPKGGGQPQHF TRBJ1-5 TRBD1 TRBV7-9 -
TGCAGCGTTGGCAGCGCCCGAGAGCAGTTCTTC CSVGSAREQFF TRBJ2-1 - TRBV29-1 few
TGTGCCAGCAGCGTAGGCTGGGATGGCGGCGGGCGGGACACTGAAGCTTTCTTT CASSVGWDGGGRDTEAFF TRBJ1-1 - TRBV9 -
TGTGCCAGCAGCTTCCCCGGGACAGGCCTATACGAGCAGTACTTC CASSFPGTGLYEQYF TRBJ2-7 TRBD1 TRBV11-1 once
TGTGCCAGCAGCTTAACAGGGGGGCCTAACACTGAAGCTTTCTTT CASSLTGGPNTEAFF TRBJ1-1 TRBD1 TRBV5-4 many
TGTGCCAGTAGTATCGGACTAACCAGCTCCTACGAGCAGTACTTC CASSIGLTSSYEQYF TRBJ2-7 - TRBV19 -
TGCAGTGCTAGTGGGATCGGGGGGGACACTGAAGCTTTCTTT CSASGIGGDTEAFF TRBJ1-1 - TRBV20-1 -
TGTGCCAGCAATTCAGGGCGATGGGATTCACCCCTCCACTTT CASNSGRWDSPLHF TRBJ1-6 - TRBV2 -
TGTGCCAGCAGTACAGGGCCGGGTCAGCCCCAGCATTTT CASSTGPGQPQHF TRBJ1-5 - TRBV6-5 -
TGTGCCAGCAGCCAAGGGACAGGGCGTTACGAGCAGTACTTC CASSQGTGRYEQYF TRBJ2-7 TRBD1 TRBV3-1/TRBV3-2 -
TGTGCCAGCAGGAACGGAGGGGGAAACACCATATATTTT CASRNGGGNTIYF TRBJ1-3 - TRBV3-1/TRBV3-2 once
TGTGCCAGCAGCCCCACGGGGGGGGGCACAGATACGCAGTATTTT CASSPTGGGTDTQYF TRBJ2-3 TRBD2 TRBV7-2 -
TGCGCCAGCAGCTGGAACTCAGGGGATGGAACTGAAGCTTTCTTT CASSWNSGDGTEAFF TRBJ1-1 - TRBV5-1 -
TGTGCCAGCAGTTTAGGCACAGGCCCCAGGGAGACCCAGTACTTC CASSLGTGPRETQYF TRBJ2-5 - TRBV28 -
TGTGCCAGCAGCCAAATGGACAGACAATACGAGCAGTACTTC CASSQMDRQYEQYF TRBJ2-7 - TRBV7-9 -
TGTGCCAGCGCGGGCCTAGCGGGGAAGATCTCCTACAATGAGCAGTTCTTC CASAGLAGKISYNEQFF TRBJ2-1 TRBD2 TRBV28 -
TGTGCCAGCAGTGTCCACCGACAGGGGGGGTATAGCAATCAGCCCCAGCATTTT CASSVHRQGGYSNQPQHF TRBJ1-5 TRBD1 TRBV6-1 -
TGCGCCAGCAGGCGGGGCGGCGGGTACAATGAGCAGTTCTTC CASRRGGGYNEQFF TRBJ2-1 - TRBV5-1 once
TGTGCCAGTAGTTTTTGGGGGGACACTGAAGCTTTCTTT CASSFWGDTEAFF TRBJ1-1 - TRBV19 -
TGTGCCAGCTCACTTCCCGGGACAGATGGGGGCTACACCTTC CASSLPGTDGGYTF TRBJ1-2 TRBD1 TRBV18 -
TGCGCCAGCAGTGGCCCGACAGGAGGCGTTAGAGGAGAGCAGTACTTC CASSGPTGGVRGEQYF TRBJ2-7 - TRBV10-2 few
TGTGCCAGCAGTTTACCAGCGGGGGTCGATACGCAGTATTTT CASSLPAGVDTQYF TRBJ2-3 TRBD2 TRBV28 -
TGCGCCAGCAGCTCCTCTGTCCAGGGGGGCTATGGCTACACCTTC CASSSSVQGGYGYTF TRBJ1-2 TRBD1 TRBV5-1 -
TGTGCCAGCAAACAAACCGGGTTCTCCTACGAGCAGTACTTC CASKQTGFSYEQYF TRBJ2-7 - TRBV7-8 -
TGTGCCAGTAGTATAGAAGCCGAGAATCAGCCCCAGCATTTT CASSIEAENQPQHF TRBJ1-5 - TRBV19 -
TGTGCCACCAGGAGCTCTGGGGCCAACGTCCTGACTTTC CATRSSGANVLTF TRBJ2-6 - TRBV24-1 -
TGTGCCATAAGGGGGGAGGGCCTCTTAGGCTACACCTTC CAIRGEGLLGYTF TRBJ1-2 - TRBV10-3 once
TGTGCCAGCAGTTTCTTACAGTCCACGGAAGCTTTCTTT CASSFLQSTEAFF TRBJ1-1 - TRBV27 once
TGTGCCATCAGTGAGTCCAGGGGAGAAGCTTTCTTT CAISESRGEAFF TRBJ1-1 - TRBV10-3 few
TGTGCCAGCAGCTTAGATCTGAGGTCCAATCAGCCCCAGCATTTT CASSLDLRSNQPQHF TRBJ1-5 - TRBV11-2 -
TGTGCCAGTAGTATAGGCGGCGGGACCACGGGCCATCAGCCCCAGCATTTT CASSIGGGTTGHQPQHF TRBJ1-5 - TRBV19 -
TGTGCCAGCAGCGCAAAGGCCGGGATCTATCAAGGGGGCACTGAAGCTTTCTTT CASSAKAGIYQGGTEAFF TRBJ1-1 - TRBV21-1 few
TGTGCCAGCAGCTTAGGACAAGTGAACACTGAAGCTTTCTTT CASSLGQVNTEAFF TRBJ1-1 - TRBV7-9 -